This T cell receptor (beta chain) emerged from a study of response to subunit inactivated influenza vaccine. The germline V and J ends were trimmed by 2 bases and 7 bases, with 8 bases remaining between them. CDR3 length: 13 residues. TCRdb re-analysed the RT-PCR reads in MiXCR, keeping a single row per CDR3 protein. The sample contains just under 550,000 distinct CDR3 sequences, around a quarter of which appear only once. The data were also submitted as part of a second study, on T cells expressing NK-cell markers. This second report adds: TCR beta libraries carry UMIs added by 5'RACE template switching.

This clonotype originated in a middle-aged man who received an inactivated influenza vaccine. The chain couples TRBV12-3 or TRBV12-4 to TRBJ2-2; D gene ambiguous. Sample: CD4+ T cells sorted from PBMCs, taken less than 13 days after vaccination. The CDR3 region is CASSLWVDGELFF. CDR3 sequence (DNA): TGTGCCAGCAGTTTATGGGTTGACGGGGAGCTGTTTTTT.